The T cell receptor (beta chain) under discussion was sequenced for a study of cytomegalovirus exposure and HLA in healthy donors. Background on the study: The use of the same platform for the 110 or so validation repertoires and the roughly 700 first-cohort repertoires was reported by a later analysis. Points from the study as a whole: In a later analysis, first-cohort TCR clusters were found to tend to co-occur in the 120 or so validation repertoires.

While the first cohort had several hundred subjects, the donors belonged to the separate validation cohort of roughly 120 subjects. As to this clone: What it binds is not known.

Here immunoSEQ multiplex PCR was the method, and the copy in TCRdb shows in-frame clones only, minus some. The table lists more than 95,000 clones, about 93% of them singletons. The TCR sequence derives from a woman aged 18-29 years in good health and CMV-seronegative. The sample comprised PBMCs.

The DNA of the CDR3 is TGTGCCAGCAGTGATGGCGGACTAGCGGGAGTCGTGTACTTC. This codes for CASSDGGLAGVVYF. V usage is TRBV6-1 and J usage is TRBJ2-7, with TRBD2 matching 13 bases. Germline V CDR1 and CDR2: MNHNS, SASEGT. The CDR3 covers 14 residues. The J segment lost 12 bases and the V segment lost 3 bases, leaving 8 bases of the junction unmatched.